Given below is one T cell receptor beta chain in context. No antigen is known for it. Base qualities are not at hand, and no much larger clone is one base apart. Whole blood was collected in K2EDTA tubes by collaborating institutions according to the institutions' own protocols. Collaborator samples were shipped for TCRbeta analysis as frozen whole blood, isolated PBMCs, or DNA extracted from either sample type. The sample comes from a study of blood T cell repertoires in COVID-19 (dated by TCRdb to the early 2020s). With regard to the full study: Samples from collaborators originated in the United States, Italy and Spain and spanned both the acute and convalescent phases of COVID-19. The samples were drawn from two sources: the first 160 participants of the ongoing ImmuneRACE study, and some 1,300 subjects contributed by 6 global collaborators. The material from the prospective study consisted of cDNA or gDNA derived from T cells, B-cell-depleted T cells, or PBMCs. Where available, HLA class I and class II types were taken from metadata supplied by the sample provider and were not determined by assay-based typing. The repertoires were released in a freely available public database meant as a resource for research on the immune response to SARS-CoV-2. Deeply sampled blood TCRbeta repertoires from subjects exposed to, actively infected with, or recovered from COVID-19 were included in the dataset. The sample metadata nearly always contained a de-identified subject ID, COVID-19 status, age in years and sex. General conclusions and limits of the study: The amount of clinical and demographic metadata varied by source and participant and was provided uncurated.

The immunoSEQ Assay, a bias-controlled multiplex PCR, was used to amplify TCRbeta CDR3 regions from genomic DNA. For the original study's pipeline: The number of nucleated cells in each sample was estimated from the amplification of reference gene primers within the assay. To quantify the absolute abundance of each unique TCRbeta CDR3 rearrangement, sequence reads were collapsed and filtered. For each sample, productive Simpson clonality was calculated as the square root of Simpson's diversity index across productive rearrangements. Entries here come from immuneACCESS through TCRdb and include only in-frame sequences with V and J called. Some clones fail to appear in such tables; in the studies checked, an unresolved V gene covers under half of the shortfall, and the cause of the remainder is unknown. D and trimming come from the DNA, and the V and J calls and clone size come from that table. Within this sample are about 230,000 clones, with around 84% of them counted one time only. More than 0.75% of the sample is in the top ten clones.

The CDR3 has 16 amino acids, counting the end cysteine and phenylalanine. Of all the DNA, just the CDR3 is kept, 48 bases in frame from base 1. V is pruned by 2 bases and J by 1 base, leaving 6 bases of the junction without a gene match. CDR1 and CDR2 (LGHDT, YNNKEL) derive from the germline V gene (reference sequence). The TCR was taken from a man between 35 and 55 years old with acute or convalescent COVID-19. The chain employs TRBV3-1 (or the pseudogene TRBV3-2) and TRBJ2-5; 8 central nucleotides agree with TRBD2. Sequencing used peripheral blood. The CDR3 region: CASSQKKRGRQETQYF. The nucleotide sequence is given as TGTGCCAGCAGCCAAAAGAAGCGGGGGCGCCAAGAGACCCAGTACTTC.